This TCR beta chain was sequenced during a study of T cell responses to AZD1222 COVID-19 vaccine. Study-level results: Along spike, vaccine-associated CD4 TCRs were found throughout, with dominance at 160-218 and 743-854.

The assay was immunoSEQ multiplex PCR, and TCRdb's table has in-frame clones only and misses some. This sample has under 200,000 clones, with 85% to 95% found just once. Note on this clone: Its antigen is not identified.

The origin of this receptor is an adult who received the MenACWY meningococcal vaccine as a control. The source material was peripheral blood, sampled 28 days after the second dose of the MenACWY control vaccine.

In DNA form, the CDR3 reads TGTGCCAGCATCAAAAGGGCGACCCAGTACTTC. It specifies CASIKRATQYF. V usage is TRBV28 and J usage is TRBJ2-5; D is uncertain. There are 11 residues in the CDR3. Per the germline V gene, CDR1 is MDHEN and CDR2 is SYDVKM. Trimming pared 7 bases from V and 7 bases from J, leaving 10 bases between. Looking up the rest from reference TRBV28 and TRBJ2-5 gives the full variable domain: DVKVTQSSRYLVKRTGEKVFLECVQDMDHENMFWYRQDPGLGLRLIYFSYDVKMKEKGDIPEGYSVSREKKERFSLILESASTNQTSMYLCASIKRATQYFGPGTRLLVL.